This is a list of T cell receptor beta chains from one sample in a study of CDR3 diversity in severe acne. TCRdb re-derived calls from the PCR reads in MiXCR, one entry per CDR3 protein. The repertoire consists of roughly 100,000 distinct CDR3 sequences, with roughly half occurring once and the leading ten covering 12%. Sequenced sample: blood. The source of these receptors is a male donor with acne. The conserved cysteine and the conserved F or W are not part of the CDR3 here. The D gene is left open where the match is weak.

D	J	V	length	CDR3
TRBD2	TRBJ2-5	TRBV10-3	14	AISDRGTSGEETQY
-	TRBJ2-2	TRBV10-1	11	ASSEGVTGELF
TRBD1	TRBJ2-1	TRBV24-1	13	ATSEGTGMYNEQF
-	TRBJ2-1	TRBV7-9	12	ASSGTSYYNEQF
TRBD1	TRBJ2-7	TRBV7-8	13	ASSRNRGPSYEQY
-	TRBJ1-4	TRBV29-1	11	SVGRSPNEKLF
-	TRBJ1-5	TRBV25-1	17	ASSDPLGAEGKSNQPQH
-	TRBJ2-2	TRBV24-1	15	ATSDDRRQTNTGELF
-	TRBJ2-1	TRBV10-3	13	AISEGGGAPNEQF
TRBD1	TRBJ2-6	TRBV20-1	19	SARDEDRGWRFTSGANVLT
TRBD1	TRBJ2-2	TRBV6-5	13	ASNLGTGTAGELF
TRBD2	TRBJ2-7	TRBV7-2	11	ASSRGLAGEQY
TRBD1	TRBJ1-4	TRBV6-1	12	ASSRQGAGEKLF
TRBD2	TRBJ2-1	TRBV4-3	16	ASSQDGLLAGGLNEQF
TRBD1	TRBJ2-6	TRBV7-9	13	ASTSNLGQGNVLT
-	TRBJ2-6	TRBV20-1	9	SARVANVLT
TRBD1	TRBJ2-5	TRBV7-9	13	ASGLQQGAVETQY
-	TRBJ2-2	TRBV5-5	11	ASGLGDTGELF
-	TRBJ1-1	TRBV2	11	ASNDRWNTEAF
TRBD2	TRBJ2-1	TRBV20-1	9	SGRREGLQF
TRBD2	TRBJ2-1	TRBV12-3/TRBV12-4	13	ASSSTSGSLNEQF
-	TRBJ1-1	TRBV7-3	11	ASSQGGRTEAF
-	TRBJ2-7	TRBV10-2	12	ASSEYGVDYEQY
TRBD2	TRBJ2-1	TRBV28	15	ASSFGTSGTAYNEQF
-	TRBJ2-6	TRBV10-3	13	AIRRETSGANVLT
-	TRBJ1-6	TRBV20-1	13	SARDSRTYNSPLH
TRBD2	TRBJ2-3	TRBV20-1	14	SARGLAGGPADTQY
-	TRBJ2-7	TRBV20-1	9	SAGRGDEQY
TRBD1	TRBJ1-5	TRBV5-1	14	ASSLTGQASNQPQH
-	TRBJ1-5	TRBV20-1	11	SASGNGGQPQH
TRBD2	TRBJ2-1	TRBV7-2	13	ASSPPSGRWDEQF
-	TRBJ2-3	TRBV7-8	13	ASSRRISGTDTQY
TRBD1	TRBJ1-2	TRBV24-1	13	ATSDPGQGVPGYT
TRBD1	TRBJ1-1	TRBV6-5	13	ASSWWTGKNTEAF
TRBD1	TRBJ2-7	TRBV29-1	11	SVGRGQGYEQY
-	TRBJ1-6	TRBV6-5	13	ASSYVQGLGSPLH
-	TRBJ2-1	TRBV4-1	10	ASSQVGAEQF
-	TRBJ2-7	TRBV5-8	11	ASSLGRTYEQY
-	TRBJ2-7	TRBV15	12	ATSRDWQGDEQY
TRBD2	TRBJ2-7	TRBV20-1	17	SARTAGTSGGSFSYEQY
-	TRBJ2-1	TRBV24-1	7	ASYNEQF
TRBD2	TRBJ2-7	TRBV24-1	15	ATSDFPRLAGEGEQY
TRBD2	TRBJ2-1	TRBV6-7	11	ASSYPPSGKEF
TRBD1	TRBJ2-1	TRBV7-6	13	ASSPLQGHLYEQF
TRBD2	TRBJ2-2	TRBV7-9	15	ASSSRGLAENTGELL
TRBD1	TRBJ2-7	TRBV20-1	13	SARDLNRGTYEQY